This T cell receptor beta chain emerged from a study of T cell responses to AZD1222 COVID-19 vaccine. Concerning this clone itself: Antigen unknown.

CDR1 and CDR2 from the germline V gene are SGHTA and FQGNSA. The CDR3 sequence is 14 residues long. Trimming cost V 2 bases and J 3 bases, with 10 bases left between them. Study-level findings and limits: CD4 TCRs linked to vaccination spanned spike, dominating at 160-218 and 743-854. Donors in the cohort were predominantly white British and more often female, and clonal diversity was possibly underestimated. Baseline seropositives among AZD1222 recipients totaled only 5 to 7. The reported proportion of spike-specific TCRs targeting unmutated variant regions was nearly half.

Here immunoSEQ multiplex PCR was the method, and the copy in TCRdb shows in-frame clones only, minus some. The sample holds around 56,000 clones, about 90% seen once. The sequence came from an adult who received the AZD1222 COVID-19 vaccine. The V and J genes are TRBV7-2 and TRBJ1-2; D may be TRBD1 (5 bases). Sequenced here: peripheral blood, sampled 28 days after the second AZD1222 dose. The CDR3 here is CASSLTGNDYGYTF. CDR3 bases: TGTGCCAGCAGCTTAACAGGAAATGACTATGGCTACACCTTC.